What follows are 6 T cell receptor beta chains derived from one specimen sequenced in a study of blood T cell repertoires in COVID-19. The assay was immunoSEQ multiplex PCR, and TCRdb's table has in-frame clones only and misses some. The repertoire holds roughly 570,000 clones, with 70% to 90% as singletons. The sequencing sample was made of peripheral blood. These receptors all stem from a woman aged 50 to 60 with COVID-19, enrolled during active disease.

This chain joins TRBV28 and TRBJ2-6; the match to TRBD1 covers 8 bases. The CDR3 covers 14 residues. J gave up 6 bases and V 5 bases, and 3 bases lay outside the gene matches. Per germline, CDR1 MDHEN and CDR2 SYDVKM. The CDR3 nucleotides are TGTGCCAGCAGTCGGACAGGGACGGCCAACGTCCTGACTTTC. It encodes CASSRTGTANVLTF.

The CDR3: CATSEGRGEAFF. CDR3 DNA sequence: TGTGCCACCAGTGAGGGGCGCGGTGAAGCTTTCTTT. The chain employs TRBV24-1 and TRBJ1-1, with D tentatively TRBD1 (5 bases). V lost 4 bases to trimming and J lost 7 bases, with 9 bases between them. This CDR3 spans 12 amino acids. In germline, CDR1 is KGHDR, CDR2 SFDVKD.

V usage is TRBV7-3 and J usage is TRBJ2-3, with 10 bases identical to TRBD2. The CDR3 is 14 amino acids. Per germline, CDR1 SGHTA and CDR2 FQGTGA. Trimming took 7 bases from V and 5 from J; bases not matched to a gene: 6. The CDR3, as DNA: TGTGCCAGCAAAGAATCTAGCGGGGGAGATACGCAGTATTTT. Its translation: CASKESSGGDTQYF.

The V call is TRBV18, the J call TRBJ1-1, with 8 bases that match TRBD1. The CDR3 loop spans 15 amino acids. CDR1 and CDR2 (germline): KGHSH, LQKENI. V shed 4 bases and J 2 bases; nucleotides not matched to a gene: 6. As DNA, the CDR3 is TGTGCCAGCTCACGAACGACAGGGGACAACACTGAAGCTTTCTTT. Protein: CASSRTTGDNTEAFF.

This chain joins TRBV18 and TRBJ1-5; TRBD1 is a possible D gene (6 bases). The germline V gene has CDR1 KGHSH and CDR2 LQKENI. The CDR3 consists of 14 residues. V was shortened by 4 bases and J by 7 bases, with 14 bases between the two germline ends. This CDR3 reads CASSRTGQGQPQHF. The CDR3 coding sequence is TGTGCCAGCTCACGCACAGGGCAAGGACAGCCCCAGCATTTT.

In DNA form, the CDR3 reads TGTGCCAGCAGCCTGGGCCTCTACACTGAAGCTTTCTTT. It specifies CASSLGLYTEAFF. The rearrangement uses TRBV12-3 or TRBV12-4 and TRBJ1-1; unclear D gene. V was pared by 6 bases and J by 3 bases, with 11 bases between. The length of the CDR3 is 13 residues.